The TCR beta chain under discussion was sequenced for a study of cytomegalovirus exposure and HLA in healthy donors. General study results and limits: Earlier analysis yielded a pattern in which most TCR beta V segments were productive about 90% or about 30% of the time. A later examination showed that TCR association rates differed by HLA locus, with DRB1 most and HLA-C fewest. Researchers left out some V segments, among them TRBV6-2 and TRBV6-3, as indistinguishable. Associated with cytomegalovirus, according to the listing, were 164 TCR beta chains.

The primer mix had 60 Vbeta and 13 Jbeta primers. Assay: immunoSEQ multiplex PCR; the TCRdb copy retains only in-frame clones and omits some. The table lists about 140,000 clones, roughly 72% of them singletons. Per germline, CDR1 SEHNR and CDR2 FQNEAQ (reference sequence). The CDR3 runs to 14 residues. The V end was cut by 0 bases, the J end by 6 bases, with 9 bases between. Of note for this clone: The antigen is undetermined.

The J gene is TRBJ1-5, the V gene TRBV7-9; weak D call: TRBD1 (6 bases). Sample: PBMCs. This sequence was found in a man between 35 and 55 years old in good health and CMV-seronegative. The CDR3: CASSLADSLQPQHF. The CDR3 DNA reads TGTGCCAGCAGCTTAGCGGACAGCCTTCAGCCCCAGCATTTT.